Listed here are 19 T cell receptor beta chains from one sample, sequenced in a study of blood T cells in healthy people across ages (dated by TCRdb to between 2014 and 2017). Library generation was performed with 5' RACE. The sequencer listed for this sample is Illumina HiSeq 2500. A second PCR of about 6 to 12 cycles was run with a J-beta primer mix and a sample-barcoded 5' primer. TCRdb's own reprocessing of the public reads used fastp at Q25 and MiXCR and kept productive beta chains. Records with the same CDR3 protein are collapsed into one entry carrying the most frequent genes and DNA. The sample has roughly 1.4 million distinct CDR3 sequences on record, roughly 64% of them singletons. The leading ten clones occupy under 8.5% of the sample. Material: blood. The receptors originated from a man aged 18 to 30 in good health.

This clonotype was seen a few times. The chain couples TRBV6-2 or TRBV6-3 to TRBJ2-5; 14 positions agree with TRBD2. The junction had 9 bases not matched to a gene; V was cut back by 5 bases and J by 10 bases. The CDR3 loop spans 15 amino acids. Germline loops: CDR1 MNHEY, CDR2 SVGEGT. The CDR3 is CASSQTGTSGGRQYF. CDR3 nucleotides: TGTGCCAGCAGTCAGACCGGGACTAGCGGGGGCCGCCAGTACTTC.

The count of this clonotype is one. The rearrangement uses TRBV4-2 and TRBJ1-6; 7 positions match TRBD1. After removal of 4 bases from V and 6 bases from J, the junction contained 9 bases not matched to a gene. CDR3 length: 16 residues. Germline-derived CDR1 and CDR2 are LGHNA and YNFKEQ. Here the CDR3 reads CASSRQYRDSNSPLHF. The DNA of the CDR3 is TGTGCCAGCAGCCGCCAATACCGGGACAGTAATTCACCCCTCCACTTT.

The rearrangement uses TRBV29-1 and TRBJ1-4, with D unclear. The CDR3 is made up of 14 amino acids. Trimming removed 6 bases from V and 0 bases from J, with 11 bases in between. CDR1 is SQVTM and CDR2 is ANQGSEA in the germline V gene. DNA for the CDR3: TGCAGCGTGTCCCCCACCGCAACTAATGAAAAACTGTTTTTT. The encoded protein is CSVSPTATNEKLFF. Complete variable domain (other parts from reference TRBV29-1 and TRBJ1-4): SAVISQKPSRDICQRGTSLTIQCQVDSQVTMMFWYRQQPGQSLTLIATANQGSEATYESGFVIDKFPISRPNLTFSTLTVSNMSPEDSSIYLCSVSPTATNEKLFFGSGTQLSVL.

This clonotype was observed a few times. The rearrangement uses TRBV29-1 and TRBJ2-3; possibly TRBD2 for D (6 bases). The CDR3 consists of 14 residues. From germline, CDR1 is SQVTM and CDR2 ANQGSEA. V shed 1 base and J shed 4 bases, with 12 bases lying between them. The CDR3 bases are TGCAGCGTTGAAGGGTGGGGGGTCTCAGATACGCAGTATTTT. Residues: CSVEGWGVSDTQYF.

This chain uses TRBV27 with TRBJ2-5; D assignment may be TRBD1 or TRBD2 (6 bases each). V dropped 8 bases and J dropped 4 bases, with 17 bases sitting between them. From germline, CDR1 is MNHEY and CDR2 SMNVEV (reference sequence). This CDR3 region has 14 residues. The CDR3 protein is CASYPLGGPETQYF. The DNA of the CDR3 is TGTGCCAGCTACCCACTTGGGGGGCCAGAGACCCAGTACTTC.

This rearrangement joins TRBV15 to TRBJ2-5; D is possibly TRBD2 (6 bases). The CDR3 runs 13 residues. Looked up from germline, CDR1 is LNHNV and CDR2 is YYDKDF (reference sequence). Trimming cost V 0 bases and J 11 bases, with 13 bases left between them. The CDR3 nucleotides are TGTGCCACCAGCAGAGAAGGGACTCCGGAGCAGTACTTC. Its protein is CATSREGTPEQYF.

The V and J genes are TRBV6-6 and TRBJ1-2; D not certain. The CDR3 spans 14 residues. V lost 0 bases and J lost 2, with 7 bases in between. Germline assignment: CDR1 MNHNY and CDR2 SVGAGI (reference sequence). The CDR3 DNA sequence: TGTGCCAGCAGTTACTCGAACACAAACTATGGCTACACCTTC. Its protein is CASSYSNTNYGYTF.

The J gene is TRBJ2-3, the V gene TRBV6-5; the match to TRBD1 covers 8 bases. This CDR3 has 16 amino acids. Trimming removed 5 bases from V and 4 bases from J; junction bases left unmatched: 11. In germline, CDR1 is MNHEY, CDR2 SVGAGI. CDR3 residues: CASSPEAGGFADTQYF. The CDR3 DNA is TGTGCCAGCAGTCCTGAGGCAGGGGGCTTCGCAGATACGCAGTATTTT.

A few counts support this clonotype. The chain carries TRBV20-1 and TRBJ1-6; 9 bases agree with TRBD1. Germline lookup yields CDR1 DFQATT and CDR2 SNEGSKA (reference sequence). V lost 0 bases, J lost 6 bases, and 3 bases stayed unmatched. The length of the CDR3 is 15 residues. CDR3 sequence reads: CSARDAGQGNSPLHF. The CDR3, as DNA: TGCAGTGCTAGAGATGCGGGACAGGGTAATTCACCCCTCCACTTT.

This clonotype was detected a few times. CDR3 sequence: CASSLNGDEQYF. The DNA for the CDR3 is TGTGCCAGCAGCTTAAACGGTGACGAGCAGTACTTC. This chain uses TRBV7-2 with TRBJ2-4, with no clear D. With the DNA end fitting TRBJ2-7 better, the J assignment may be wrong. Germline V gene data show CDR1 as SGHTA and CDR2 as FQGNSA. The CDR3 spans 12 residues.

The chain employs TRBV13 and TRBJ2-3; 10 bases align to TRBD2. V lost 5 bases and J lost 0; bases outside the gene matches: 14. The CDR3 is 19 amino acids. In germline, CDR1 is PRHDT, CDR2 FYEKMQ (reference sequence). CDR3 residues: CASSPAILAGLTSTDTQYF. Written as DNA, the CDR3 is TGTGCCAGCAGCCCGGCTATACTAGCGGGGCTAACTAGCACAGATACGCAGTATTTT.

This sequence joins TRBV7-9 and TRBJ2-1; 10 bases match TRBD2. The length of the CDR3 is 16 residues. Germline CDR1 is SEHNR and CDR2 is FQNEAQ (reference sequence). V shed 0 bases and J 8 bases; nucleotides not matched to a gene: 7. This CDR3 is CASSLAEVAGGHEQFF. The CDR3 DNA is TGTGCCAGCAGCTTAGCGGAGGTAGCGGGAGGTCATGAGCAGTTCTTC. Full variable domain (rest looked up from reference TRBV7-9 and TRBJ2-1): DTGVSQNPRHKITKRGQNVTFRCDPISEHNRLYWYRQTLGQGPEFLTYFQNEAQLEKSRLLSDRFSAERPKGSFSTLEIQRTEQGDSAMYLCASSLAEVAGGHEQFFGPGTRLTVL.

The V and J genes are TRBV14 and TRBJ2-7, with D unresolved. CDR3 length equals 15 residues. Germline assignment: CDR1 SGHDN and CDR2 FVKESK. The V and J ends lost 1 base and 3 bases respectively, with 13 bases between them. CDR3 residues: CASSQVKVTFYEQYF. The DNA of the CDR3 is TGTGCCAGCAGCCAAGTTAAGGTCACCTTCTACGAGCAGTACTTC.

CDR3 sequence reads: CASSIVPRRTEAFF. CDR3 sequence (DNA): TGTGCCAGTAGTATCGTCCCCCGTCGGACTGAAGCTTTCTTT. V usage is TRBV19 and J usage is TRBJ1-1; unclear D gene. The CDR3 runs to 14 residues. V was cut by 3 bases and J by 5 bases, with 13 bases left in between. Germline assignment: CDR1 LNHDA and CDR2 SQIVND (reference sequence).

This clonotype occurred a few times. The rearrangement joins TRBV29-1 to TRBJ2-7; either TRBD1 or TRBD2 may fit D (5 bases each). CDR1 is SQVTM, CDR2 ANQGSEA, per germline. The CDR3 covers 13 residues. Trimming removed 1 base at V and 3 bases at J, with 10 bases between. The CDR3 here is CSVEVGDRYEQYF. For the CDR3, the DNA is TGCAGCGTTGAAGTAGGGGACCGCTACGAGCAGTACTTC.

V usage is TRBV10-3 and J usage is TRBJ2-3; possible D gene TRBD2, 5 bases. V was shortened by 6 bases and J by 0 bases, with 7 bases between the two germline ends. The CDR3 spans 13 residues. Germline CDR1 ENHRY, CDR2 SYGVKD. CDR3: CAIRLDSTDTQYF. DNA of the CDR3: TGTGCCATCAGACTAGATAGCACAGATACGCAGTATTTT.

This rearrangement joins TRBV29-1 to TRBJ1-1, with D possibly matching TRBD1 (5 bases). The ends were cut back, 7 bases at V and 0 bases at J, with 9 bases in the middle. CDR1 and CDR2 from the germline V gene are SQVTM and ANQGSEA. The CDR3 runs to 12 residues. CDR3 in amino acids: CSGLTVNTEAFF. In nucleotides, the CDR3 is TGCAGCGGATTGACAGTGAACACTGAAGCTTTCTTT.

V gene TRBV20-1 combines with J gene TRBJ2-7; TRBD1 matches at 8 bases. The length of the CDR3 is 16 residues. Trimming removed 6 bases from V and 7 bases from J; junction bases left unmatched: 20. Germline V gives CDR1 DFQATT, CDR2 SNEGSKA (reference sequence). The CDR3 DNA sequence: TGCAGTGCCCCGGGACAGGACCTCTATGGTCTGGGGGAGCAGTACTTC. Translating it yields CSAPGQDLYGLGEQYF.

The sample holds a few counts of this clonotype. The chain recombines TRBV20-1 with TRBJ1-1, with TRBD1 identical over 9 bases. The CDR3 length is 15 residues. The V and J ends lost 3 bases and 3 bases, in that order; junction bases with no gene match: 8. CDR1 is DFQATT, CDR2 SNEGSKA, per germline (reference sequence). CDR3 amino acids: CSARGPGQGYTEAFF. The CDR3 DNA reads TGCAGTGCTAGGGGCCCGGGACAGGGCTACACTGAAGCTTTCTTT.